This TCR beta chain emerged from a study of T cells in Graves' hyperthyroidism and ophthalmopathy. RNA transcripts provided the source from which TCR beta CDR3 regions were amplified. The primer set for the first-round RT-PCR of the TCR CDR3 was HTBI. A single record per CDR3 protein comes from TCRdb applying MiXCR to the multiplex PCR reads. Seen here are more than 550,000 distinct CDR3 sequences, around a sixth observed once, and the top ten hold about a sixth. Recently diagnosed hyperthyroidism of less than 2 months' duration affected patients aged 18 to 65. The sequenced material came from blood. The sequence came from a woman aged 50 to 60 with Graves' hyperthyroidism that later progressed to Graves' ophthalmopathy.

The CDR3 DNA reads TGTGCCAGCTCACCCGGGGACAGGATTAAAGAGACCCAGTACTTC. It yields the protein CASSPGDRIKETQYF. The chain employs TRBV18 and TRBJ2-5; 8 bases are a match to TRBD1. The V gene end was trimmed by 3 bases and the J gene end by 3 bases; junction bases not matched to a gene: 6. The CDR3 runs to 15 residues. CDR1 and CDR2 (germline): KGHSH, LQKENI.